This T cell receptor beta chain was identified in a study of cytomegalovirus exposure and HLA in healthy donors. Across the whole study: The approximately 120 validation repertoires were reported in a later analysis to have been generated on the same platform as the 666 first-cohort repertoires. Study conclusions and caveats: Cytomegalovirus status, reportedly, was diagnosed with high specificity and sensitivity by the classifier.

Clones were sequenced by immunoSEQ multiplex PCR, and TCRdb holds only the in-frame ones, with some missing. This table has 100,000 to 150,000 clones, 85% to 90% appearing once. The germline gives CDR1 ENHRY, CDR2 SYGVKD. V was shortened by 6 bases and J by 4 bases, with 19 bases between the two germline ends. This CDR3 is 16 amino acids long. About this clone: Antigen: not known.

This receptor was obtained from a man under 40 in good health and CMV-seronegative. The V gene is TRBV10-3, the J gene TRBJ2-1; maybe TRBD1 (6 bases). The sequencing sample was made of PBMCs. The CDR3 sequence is CAISATGPQQYNEQFF. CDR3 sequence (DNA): TGTGCCATCAGCGCAACAGGGCCTCAACAGTACAATGAGCAGTTCTTC.